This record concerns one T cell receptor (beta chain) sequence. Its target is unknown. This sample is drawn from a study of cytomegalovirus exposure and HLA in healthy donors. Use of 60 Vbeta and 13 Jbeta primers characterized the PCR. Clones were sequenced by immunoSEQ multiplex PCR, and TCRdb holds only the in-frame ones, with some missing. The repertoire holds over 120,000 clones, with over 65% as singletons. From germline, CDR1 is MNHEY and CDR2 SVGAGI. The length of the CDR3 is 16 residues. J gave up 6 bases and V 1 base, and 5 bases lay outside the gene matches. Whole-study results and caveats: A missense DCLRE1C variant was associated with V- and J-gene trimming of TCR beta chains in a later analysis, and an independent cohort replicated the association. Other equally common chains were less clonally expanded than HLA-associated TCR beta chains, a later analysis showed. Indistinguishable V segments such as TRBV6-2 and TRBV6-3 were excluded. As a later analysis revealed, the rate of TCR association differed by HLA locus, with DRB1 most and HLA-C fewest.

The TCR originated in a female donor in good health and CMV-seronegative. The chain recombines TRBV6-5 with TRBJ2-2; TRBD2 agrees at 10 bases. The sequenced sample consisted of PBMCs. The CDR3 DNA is TGTGCCAGCAGTTACTTTGGCCTAGCGGGAGCCGGGGAGCTGTTTTTT. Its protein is CASSYFGLAGAGELFF.